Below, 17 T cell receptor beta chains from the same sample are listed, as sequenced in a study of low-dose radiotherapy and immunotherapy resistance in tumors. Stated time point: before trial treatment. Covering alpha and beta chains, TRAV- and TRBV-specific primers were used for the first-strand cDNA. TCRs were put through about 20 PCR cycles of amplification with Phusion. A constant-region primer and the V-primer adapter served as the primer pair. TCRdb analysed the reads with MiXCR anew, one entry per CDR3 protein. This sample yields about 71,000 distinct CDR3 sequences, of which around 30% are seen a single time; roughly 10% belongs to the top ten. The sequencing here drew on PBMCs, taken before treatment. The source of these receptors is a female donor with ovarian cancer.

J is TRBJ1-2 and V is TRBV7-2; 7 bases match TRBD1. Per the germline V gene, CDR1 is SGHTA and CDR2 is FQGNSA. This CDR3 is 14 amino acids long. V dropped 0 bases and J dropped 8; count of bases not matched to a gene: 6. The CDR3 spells CASSLATGVVGYTF. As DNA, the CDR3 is TGTGCCAGCAGCTTAGCTACAGGGGTTGTGGGCTACACCTTC. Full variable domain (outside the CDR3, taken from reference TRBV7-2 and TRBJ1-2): GAGVSQSPSNKVTEKGKDVELRCDPISGHTALYWYRQSLGQGLEFLIYFQGNSAPDKSGLPSDRFSAERTGGSVSTLTIQRTQQEDSAVYLCASSLATGVVGYTFGSGTRLTVV.

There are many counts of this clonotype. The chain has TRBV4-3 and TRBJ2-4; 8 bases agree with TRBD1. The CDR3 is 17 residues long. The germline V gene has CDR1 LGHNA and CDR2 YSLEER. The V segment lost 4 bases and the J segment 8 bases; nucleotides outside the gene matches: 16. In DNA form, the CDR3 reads TGCGCCAGCAGCCCGTTAGGACAGGGCCTTAAGAGGGACATTCAGTACTTC. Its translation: CASSPLGQGLKRDIQYF.

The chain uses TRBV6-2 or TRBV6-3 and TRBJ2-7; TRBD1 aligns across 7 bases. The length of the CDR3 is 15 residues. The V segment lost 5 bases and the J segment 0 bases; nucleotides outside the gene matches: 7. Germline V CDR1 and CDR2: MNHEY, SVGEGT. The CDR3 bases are TGTGCCAGCAGTCCCACACAGGGGAGCTCCTACGAGCAGTACTTC. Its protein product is CASSPTQGSSYEQYF.

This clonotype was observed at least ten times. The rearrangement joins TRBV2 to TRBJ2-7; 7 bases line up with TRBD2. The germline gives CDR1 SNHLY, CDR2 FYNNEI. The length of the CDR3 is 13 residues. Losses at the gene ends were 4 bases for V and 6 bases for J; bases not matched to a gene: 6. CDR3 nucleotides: TGTGCCAGCAGTGCTGAGCGGGATGGCGAGCAGTACTTC. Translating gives CASSAERDGEQYF.

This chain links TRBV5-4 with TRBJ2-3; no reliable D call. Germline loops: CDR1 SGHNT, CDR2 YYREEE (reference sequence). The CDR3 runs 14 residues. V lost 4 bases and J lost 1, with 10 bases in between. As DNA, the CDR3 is TGTGCCAGCAGCCCCCGGGCCCGCACAGATACGCAGTATTTT. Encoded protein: CASSPRARTDTQYF.

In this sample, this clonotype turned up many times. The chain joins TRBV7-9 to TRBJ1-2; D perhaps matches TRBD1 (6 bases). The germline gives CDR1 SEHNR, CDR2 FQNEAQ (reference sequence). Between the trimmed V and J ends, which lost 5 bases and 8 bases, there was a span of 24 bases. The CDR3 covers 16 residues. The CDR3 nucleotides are TGTGCCAGCAGCCCCCGGGGGGCAGACGCCCCCGTCGGCTACACCTTC. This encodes CASSPRGADAPVGYTF.

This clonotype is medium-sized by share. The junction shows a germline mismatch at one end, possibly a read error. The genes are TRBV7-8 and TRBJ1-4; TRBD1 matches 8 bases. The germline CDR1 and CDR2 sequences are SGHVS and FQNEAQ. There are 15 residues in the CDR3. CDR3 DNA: TGCGCCAGCAGCTTGGCCGGGACAGGCGGTGAAAAACTGTTTTTT. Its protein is CASSLAGTGGEKLFF.

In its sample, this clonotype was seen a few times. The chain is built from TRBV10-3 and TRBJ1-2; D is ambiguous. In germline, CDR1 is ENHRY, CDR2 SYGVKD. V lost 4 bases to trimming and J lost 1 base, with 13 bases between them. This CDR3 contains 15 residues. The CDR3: CAISGGGGNNYGYTF. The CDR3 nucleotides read TGTGCCATCAGTGGCGGCGGCGGGAATAACTATGGCTACACCTTC.

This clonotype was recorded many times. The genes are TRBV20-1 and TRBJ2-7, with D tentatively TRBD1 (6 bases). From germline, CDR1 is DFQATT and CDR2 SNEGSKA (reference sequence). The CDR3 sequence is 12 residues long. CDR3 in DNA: TGCAGCCGCCAGAGGGGGAACTACGAGCAGTACTTC. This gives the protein CSRQRGNYEQYF.

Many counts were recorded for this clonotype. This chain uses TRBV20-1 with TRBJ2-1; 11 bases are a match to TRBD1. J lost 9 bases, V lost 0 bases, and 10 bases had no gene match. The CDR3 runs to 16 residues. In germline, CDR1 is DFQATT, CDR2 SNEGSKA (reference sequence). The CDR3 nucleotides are TGCAGTGCTAGAGATTTAGAGGGACAGGGGGTCAGTGAGCAGTTCTTC. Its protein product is CSARDLEGQGVSEQFF.

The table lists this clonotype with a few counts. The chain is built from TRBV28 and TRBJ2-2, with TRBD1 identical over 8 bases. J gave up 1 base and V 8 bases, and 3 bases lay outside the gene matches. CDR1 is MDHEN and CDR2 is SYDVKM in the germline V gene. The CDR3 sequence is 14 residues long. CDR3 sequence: CASRTGGNTGELFF. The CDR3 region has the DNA TGTGCCAGCCGTACAGGGGGGAACACCGGGGAGCTGTTTTTT.

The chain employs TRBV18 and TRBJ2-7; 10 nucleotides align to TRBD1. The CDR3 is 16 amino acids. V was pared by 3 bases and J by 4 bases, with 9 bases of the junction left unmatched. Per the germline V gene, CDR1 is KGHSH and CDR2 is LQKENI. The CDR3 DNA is TGTGCCAGCTCACCGTCGAAGGGACAGGGGCAATACGAGCAGTACTTC. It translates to CASSPSKGQGQYEQYF.

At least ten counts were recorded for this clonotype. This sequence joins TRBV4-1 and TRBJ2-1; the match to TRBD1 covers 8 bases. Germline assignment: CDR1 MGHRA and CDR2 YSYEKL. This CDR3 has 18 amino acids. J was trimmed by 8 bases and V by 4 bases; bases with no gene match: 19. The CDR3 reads CASSPREPWTGLDDEQFF. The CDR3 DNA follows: TGCGCCAGCAGCCCCAGGGAACCCTGGACAGGGTTGGACGATGAGCAGTTCTTC.

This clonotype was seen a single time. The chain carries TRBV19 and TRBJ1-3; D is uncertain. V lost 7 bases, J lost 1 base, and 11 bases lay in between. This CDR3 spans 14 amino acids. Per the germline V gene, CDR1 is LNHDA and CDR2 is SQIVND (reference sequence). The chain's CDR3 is CASMAEESGNTIYF. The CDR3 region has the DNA TGTGCCAGTATGGCAGAGGAGTCTGGAAACACCATATATTTT.

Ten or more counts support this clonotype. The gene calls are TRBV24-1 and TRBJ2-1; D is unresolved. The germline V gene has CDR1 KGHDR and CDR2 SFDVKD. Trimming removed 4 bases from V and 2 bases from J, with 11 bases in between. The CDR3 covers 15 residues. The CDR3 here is CATSDPGVAYNEQFF. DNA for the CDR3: TGTGCCACCAGTGACCCCGGTGTCGCCTACAATGAGCAGTTCTTC.

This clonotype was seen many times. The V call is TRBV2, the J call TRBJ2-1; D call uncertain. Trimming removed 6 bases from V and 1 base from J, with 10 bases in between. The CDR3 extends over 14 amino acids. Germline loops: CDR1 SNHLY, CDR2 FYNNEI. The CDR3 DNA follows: TGTGCCAGCAGCAGAGATTCTTCCTACAATGAGCAGTTCTTC. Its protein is CASSRDSSYNEQFF.

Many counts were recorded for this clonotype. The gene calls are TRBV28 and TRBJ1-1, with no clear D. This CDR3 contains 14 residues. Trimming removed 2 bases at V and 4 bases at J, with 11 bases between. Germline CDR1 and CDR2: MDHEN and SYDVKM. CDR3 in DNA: TGTGCCAGCAGTTTAGGAGGCGTCGGCACTGAAGCTTTCTTT. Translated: CASSLGGVGTEAFF.